These 23 T cell receptor beta chains came from one sample sequenced in a study of T cell responses to AZD1222 COVID-19 vaccine. Using immunoSEQ multiplex PCR, the repertoire was profiled, and TCRdb retains in-frame clones only, with some absent. In the table there are 150,000 to 170,000 clones, 90% of which are singletons. The sample here was peripheral blood, taken on day 0 of AZD1222 vaccination. These receptors were taken from an adult in good health.

This sequence joins TRBV27 and TRBJ2-7; D call uncertain. The CDR3 loop spans 13 amino acids. CDR1 and CDR2 (germline): MNHEY, SMNVEV (reference sequence). V lost 6 bases, J lost 0 bases, and 9 bases lay in between. The CDR3 protein is CASREFSSYEQYF. CDR3 coding DNA: TGTGCCAGCAGGGAATTCAGCTCCTACGAGCAGTACTTC.

As concerns this clone: This sample also contains other DNA sequences that code for the same CDR3. This chain links TRBV5-1 with TRBJ1-1; the match to TRBD1 covers 8 bases. Germline assignment: CDR1 SGHRS and CDR2 YFSETQ. Trimming cost V 0 bases and J 4 bases; bases outside gene matches: 2. The CDR3 extends over 14 amino acids. The CDR3 protein is CASSLGDRGTEAFF. CDR3 nucleotides: TGCGCCAGCAGCTTGGGCGACAGGGGCACTGAAGCTTTCTTT. The entire variable domain, with the rest obtained from reference TRBV5-1 and TRBJ1-1, is as follows: KAGVTQTPRYLIKTRGQQVTLSCSPISGHRSVSWYQQTPGQGLQFLFEYFSETQRNKGNFPGRFSGRQFSNSRSEMNVSTLELGDSALYLCASSLGDRGTEAFFGQGTRLTVV.

This clone was seen only once. The chain couples TRBV4-1 to TRBJ1-3; no definite D call. This CDR3 spans 13 amino acids. Trimming cost V 4 bases and J 2 bases, with 6 bases left between them. The germline V gene has CDR1 MGHRA and CDR2 YSYEKL. CDR3 region: CASSLTAGNTIYF. In nucleotides, the CDR3 is TGCGCCAGCAGCCTTACCGCTGGAAACACCATATATTTT.

The V and J genes are TRBV19 and TRBJ1-3, with D perhaps TRBD1 (6 bases). The length of the CDR3 is 16 residues. Trimming took off 3 bases at V and 3 bases at J, with 15 bases between the two ends. From germline, CDR1 is LNHDA and CDR2 SQIVND (reference sequence). The CDR3 is CASSIKGTSVGNTIYF. The CDR3 bases are TGTGCCAGTAGTATTAAAGGGACATCAGTTGGAAACACCATATATTTT.

In DNA form, the CDR3 reads TGTGCCAGCAGCTTCTCCCATTCGAAGACTGAGACCCAGTACTTC. It encodes CASSFSHSKTETQYF. The chain links TRBV7-2 to TRBJ2-5; D is undetermined. This CDR3 is built from 15 residues. V was pared by 3 bases and J by 5 bases, with 16 bases between. The germline V gene has CDR1 SGHTA and CDR2 FQGNSA.

The chain is built from TRBV5-1 and TRBJ1-1, with unresolved D. V gave up 4 bases and J gave up 7 bases, with 11 bases separating them. The germline CDR1 and CDR2 sequences are SGHRS and YFSETQ. The CDR3 covers 12 residues. CDR3 sequence: CASSLTTDEAFF. The CDR3 DNA reads as TGCGCCAGCAGCCTCACTACCGATGAAGCTTTCTTT. Using reference TRBV5-1 and TRBJ1-1 for the parts outside the CDR3, the full variable domain is KAGVTQTPRYLIKTRGQQVTLSCSPISGHRSVSWYQQTPGQGLQFLFEYFSETQRNKGNFPGRFSGRQFSNSRSEMNVSTLELGDSALYLCASSLTTDEAFFGQGTRLTVV.

V usage is TRBV6-5 and J usage is TRBJ2-3; the D is unclear. The CDR3 runs 13 residues. Germline loops: CDR1 MNHEY, CDR2 SVGAGI. The germline V and J ends were trimmed by 0 bases and 5 bases, with 6 bases remaining between them. Here the CDR3 DNA reads TGTGCCAGCAGTTACTCGATTGGAGATACGCAGTATTTT. Translated, it gives CASSYSIGDTQYF.

The CDR3 sequence: CASSPAPTSGRSEQFF. The CDR3 DNA reads TGTGCCAGCAGCCCAGCGCCGACTAGCGGGAGATCTGAGCAGTTCTTC. This chain connects TRBV7-3 to TRBJ2-1; 12 bases agree with TRBD2. The CDR3 consists of 16 residues. The V segment lost 5 bases and the J segment 9 bases; nucleotides outside the gene matches: 11. Germline V CDR1 and CDR2: SGHTA, FQGTGA.

This chain links TRBV4-1 with TRBJ2-7; D possibly corresponds to TRBD1 (5 bases). This CDR3 has 16 amino acids. Per germline, CDR1 MGHRA and CDR2 YSYEKL. Trimming took 4 bases from V and 5 from J, leaving 21 bases between them. This CDR3 is CASSRVLSDSSHEQYF. DNA for the CDR3: TGCGCCAGCAGCCGAGTCCTATCCGACAGTAGCCACGAGCAGTACTTC.

This clone showed up just once. The chain employs TRBV20-1 and TRBJ1-2; the D is unclear. Trimming took off 3 bases at V and 8 bases at J, with 19 bases between the two ends. CDR3 length equals 14 residues. The germline V gene encodes CDR1 DFQATT and CDR2 SNEGSKA (reference sequence). The CDR3 bases are TGCAGTGCTAGTTCCCAGGTGGTCAACCTGGGCTACACCTTC. This encodes CSASSQVVNLGYTF.

The chain combines TRBV9 with TRBJ2-7, with D possibly TRBD2 on 5 matching bases. This CDR3 spans 15 amino acids. The V gene lost 2 bases and the J gene lost 7 bases, with 19 bases spanning the gap. Germline-derived CDR1 and CDR2 are SGDLS and YYNGEE. The CDR3 DNA reads TGTGCCAGCAGCGTTGGCGTATTCTGGTGGAGGGAGCAGTACTTC. Its translation: CASSVGVFWWREQYF. Complete variable domain (other parts from reference TRBV9 and TRBJ2-7): DSGVTQTPKHLITATGQRVTLRCSPRSGDLSVYWYQQSLDQGLQFLIQYYNGEERAKGNILERFSAQQFPDLHSELNLSSLELGDSALYFCASSVGVFWWREQYFGPGTRLTVT.

This sequence joins TRBV6-5 and TRBJ1-5, with 8 bases fitting TRBD1. CDR1 and CDR2 (germline): MNHEY, SVGAGI. This CDR3 comprises 15 residues. Trimming removed 2 bases from V and 4 bases from J; junction bases left unmatched: 4. The CDR3 DNA reads TGTGCCAGCAGTTACCGGACAGGGTATAATCAGCCCCAGCATTTT. It is translated as CASSYRTGYNQPQHF.

The chain combines TRBV28 with TRBJ1-1; possible D gene TRBD1, 5 bases. V shed 4 bases and J shed 11 bases, with 23 bases lying between them. Germline values: CDR1 MDHEN, CDR2 SYDVKM. The CDR3 is made up of 15 amino acids. The DNA for the CDR3 is TGTGCCAGCAGTTCAATGTATGGGACTTACGGTACGGCTTTCTTT. Translation gives CASSSMYGTYGTAFF.

The chain links TRBV18 to TRBJ1-5, with TRBD1 identical over 7 bases. Germline lookup yields CDR1 KGHSH and CDR2 LQKENI. Trimming cost V 3 bases and J 6 bases; bases outside gene matches: 11. This CDR3 contains 16 residues. CDR3 DNA sequence: TGTGCCAGCTCACCCCGAAGTGGACAGGCGGGTCAGCCCCAGCATTTT. It specifies CASSPRSGQAGQPQHF.

The rearrangement links TRBV3-1 (or the pseudogene TRBV3-2) to TRBJ2-7; D possibly corresponds to TRBD1 (5 bases). Germline lookup yields CDR1 LGHDT and CDR2 YNNKEL (reference sequence). There are 12 residues in the CDR3. Deletions cut 1 base from V and 12 bases from J, with 13 bases between. CDR3 nucleotide sequence: TGTGCCAGCAGCCAAGGGGAAGGGGCGCGGTACTTC. This gives the protein CASSQGEGARYF.

This clone has more than one count but fewer than ten. The chain carries TRBV5-1 and TRBJ2-2; perhaps TRBD2 as D (5 bases). This CDR3 is 14 amino acids long. Between the trimmed V and J ends, which lost 0 bases and 6 bases, there was a span of 9 bases. Germline-derived CDR1 and CDR2 are SGHRS and YFSETQ. The CDR3 loop reads CASSLALAAGELFF. DNA for the CDR3: TGCGCCAGCAGCTTGGCCCTAGCTGCCGGGGAGCTGTTTTTT. The full variable domain, in which reference TRBV5-1 and TRBJ2-2 provide the parts outside the CDR3, is KAGVTQTPRYLIKTRGQQVTLSCSPISGHRSVSWYQQTPGQGLQFLFEYFSETQRNKGNFPGRFSGRQFSNSRSEMNVSTLELGDSALYLCASSLALAAGELFFGEGSRLTVL.

The CDR3 region has the DNA TGTGCCAGCAGCCAGTCGCAGGTCGCCGGGACTGGCTACACCTTC. It encodes CASSQSQVAGTGYTF. The chain recombines TRBV5-5 with TRBJ1-2; tentatively, D is TRBD1 (5 bases). This CDR3 contains 15 residues. CDR1 and CDR2 (germline): SGHKS, YYEKEE (reference sequence). Trimming shortened V by 4 bases and J by 7 bases, and 20 bases separated the two germline ends.

A note on this clone: The same CDR3 arises from other DNA sequences in this sample as well. This CDR3 is CASSIGMNTEAFF. The CDR3 coding sequence is TGTGCCAGTAGTATCGGGATGAACACTGAAGCTTTCTTT. The chain recombines TRBV19 with TRBJ1-1; unclear D gene. The CDR3 is made up of 13 amino acids. Germline values: CDR1 LNHDA, CDR2 SQIVND (reference sequence). V shed 3 bases and J shed 0 bases, with 5 bases lying between them.

The chain carries TRBV15 and TRBJ2-1, with 7 bases matching TRBD2. The germline gives CDR1 LNHNV, CDR2 YYDKDF (reference sequence). The CDR3 runs 16 residues. The V segment lost 8 bases and the J segment 6 bases; nucleotides outside the gene matches: 16. CDR3: CATLAAGGSHANEQFF. Here the CDR3 DNA reads TGTGCCACCCTCGCCGCCGGGGGGTCCCACGCCAATGAGCAGTTCTTC.

This clone was observed a single time. The genes are TRBV6-2 or TRBV6-3 and TRBJ2-2; 12 nucleotides line up with TRBD2. With V trimmed by 5 bases and J by 4 bases, 11 bases remained unmatched. Germline V gene sequence: CDR1 MNHEY, CDR2 SVGEGT. The length of the CDR3 is 18 residues. The CDR3 sequence: CASSNTSGLAGLTGELFF. The CDR3 DNA reads as TGTGCCAGCAGTAACACCTCGGGACTAGCGGGCCTCACCGGGGAGCTGTTTTTT.

V is TRBV6-1 and J is TRBJ1-3; D is unclear. V lost 3 bases and J lost 0, with 12 bases in between. In germline, CDR1 is MNHNS, CDR2 SASEGT. The CDR3 extends over 16 amino acids. As DNA, the CDR3 is TGTGCCAGCAGTGACAATGGGCCCTACTCTGGAAACACCATATATTTT. Translated: CASSDNGPYSGNTIYF.

The chain uses TRBV3-1 (or the pseudogene TRBV3-2) and TRBJ1-5, with D unresolved. CDR3 length: 18 amino acids. CDR1 LGHDT and CDR2 YNNKEL come from the germline V gene (reference sequence). V was pared by 0 bases and J by 5 bases, with 20 bases between. The CDR3 is CASSQDSGPLSGYQPQHF. The CDR3 DNA follows: TGTGCCAGCAGCCAAGATAGCGGCCCTTTATCGGGGTATCAGCCCCAGCATTTT.

The chain employs TRBV7-9 and TRBJ1-2; the D is unclear. This CDR3 region has 16 residues. Germline V gene sequence: CDR1 SEHNR, CDR2 FQNEAQ (reference sequence). V lost 5 bases, J lost 5 bases, and 21 bases lay in between. The CDR3 sequence is CASSLSDNPRFYGYTF. The DNA of the CDR3 is TGTGCCAGCAGCCTCAGTGACAACCCCCGATTTTATGGCTACACCTTC.